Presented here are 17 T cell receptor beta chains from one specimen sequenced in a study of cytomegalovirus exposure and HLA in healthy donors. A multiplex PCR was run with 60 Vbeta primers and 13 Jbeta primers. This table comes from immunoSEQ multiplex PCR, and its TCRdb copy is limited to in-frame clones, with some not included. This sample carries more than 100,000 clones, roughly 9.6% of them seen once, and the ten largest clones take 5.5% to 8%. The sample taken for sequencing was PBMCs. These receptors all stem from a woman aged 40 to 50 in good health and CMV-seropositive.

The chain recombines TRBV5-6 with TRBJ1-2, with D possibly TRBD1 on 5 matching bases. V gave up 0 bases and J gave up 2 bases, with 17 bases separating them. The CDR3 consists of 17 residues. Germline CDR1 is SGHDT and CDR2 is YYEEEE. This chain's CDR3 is CASSLGGVAQGNYGYTF. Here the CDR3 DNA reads TGTGCCAGCAGCTTGGGCGGGGTTGCCCAGGGAAACTATGGCTACACCTTC.

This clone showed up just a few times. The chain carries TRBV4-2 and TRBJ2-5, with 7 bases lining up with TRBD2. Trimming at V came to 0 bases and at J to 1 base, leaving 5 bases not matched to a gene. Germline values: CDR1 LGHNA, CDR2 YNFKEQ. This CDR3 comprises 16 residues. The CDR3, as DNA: TGTGCCAGCAGCCAAGAAGACGGGGGGATCCAAGAGACCCAGTACTTC. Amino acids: CASSQEDGGIQETQYF.

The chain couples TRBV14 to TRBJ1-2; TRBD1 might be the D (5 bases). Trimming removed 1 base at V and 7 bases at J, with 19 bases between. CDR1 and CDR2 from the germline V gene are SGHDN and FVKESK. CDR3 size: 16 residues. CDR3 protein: CASSQVMGLNSGGYTF. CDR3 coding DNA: TGTGCCAGCAGCCAAGTGATGGGACTCAACTCCGGTGGCTACACCTTC.

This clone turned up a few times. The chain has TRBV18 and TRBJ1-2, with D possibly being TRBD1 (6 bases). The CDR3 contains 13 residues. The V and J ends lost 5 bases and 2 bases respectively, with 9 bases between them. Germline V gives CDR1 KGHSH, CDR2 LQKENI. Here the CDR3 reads CASSWDTNYGYTF. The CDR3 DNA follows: TGTGCCAGCTCATGGGACACGAACTATGGCTACACCTTC.

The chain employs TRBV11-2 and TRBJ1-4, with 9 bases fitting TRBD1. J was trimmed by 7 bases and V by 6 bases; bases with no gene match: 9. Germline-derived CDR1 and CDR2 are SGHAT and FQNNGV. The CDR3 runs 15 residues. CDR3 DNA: TGTGCCAGCAGTCCTACAGGGGGCGCGGTTGAAAAACTGTTTTTT. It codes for CASSPTGGAVEKLFF.

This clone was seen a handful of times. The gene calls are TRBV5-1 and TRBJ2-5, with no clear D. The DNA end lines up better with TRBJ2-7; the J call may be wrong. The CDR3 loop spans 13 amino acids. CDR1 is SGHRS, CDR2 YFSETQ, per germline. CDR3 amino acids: CASSLTVTYEQYF. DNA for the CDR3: TGCGCCAGCAGCTTGACGGTTACCTACGAGCAGTACTTC.

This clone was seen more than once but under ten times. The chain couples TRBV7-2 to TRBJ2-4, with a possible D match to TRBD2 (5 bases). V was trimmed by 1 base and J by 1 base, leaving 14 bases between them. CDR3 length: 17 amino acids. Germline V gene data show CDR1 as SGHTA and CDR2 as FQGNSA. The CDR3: CASSLVPGVRAKNIQYF. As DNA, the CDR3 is TGTGCCAGCAGCTTAGTCCCCGGGGTTAGGGCCAAAAACATTCAGTACTTC. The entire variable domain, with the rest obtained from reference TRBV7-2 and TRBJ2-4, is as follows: GAGVSQSPSNKVTEKGKDVELRCDPISGHTALYWYRQSLGQGLEFLIYFQGNSAPDKSGLPSDRFSAERTGGSVSTLTIQRTQQEDSAVYLCASSLVPGVRAKNIQYFGAGTRLSVL.

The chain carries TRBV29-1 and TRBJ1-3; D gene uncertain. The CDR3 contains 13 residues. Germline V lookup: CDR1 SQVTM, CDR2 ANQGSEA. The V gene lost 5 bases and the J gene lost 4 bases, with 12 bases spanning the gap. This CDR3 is CSVPGAGGNTIYF. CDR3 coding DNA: TGCAGCGTTCCGGGAGCGGGCGGAAACACCATATATTTT.

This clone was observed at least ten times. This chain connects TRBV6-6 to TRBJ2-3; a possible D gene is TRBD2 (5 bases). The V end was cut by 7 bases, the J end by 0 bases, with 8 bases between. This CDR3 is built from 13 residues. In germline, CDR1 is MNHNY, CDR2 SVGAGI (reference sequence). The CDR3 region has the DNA TGTGCCAGCACGCGAGGGAGCACAGATACGCAGTATTTT. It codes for CASTRGSTDTQYF.

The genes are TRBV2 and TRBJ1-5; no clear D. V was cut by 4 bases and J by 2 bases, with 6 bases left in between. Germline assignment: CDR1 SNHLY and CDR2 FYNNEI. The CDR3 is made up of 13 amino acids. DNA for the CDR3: TGTGCCAGCAGTGGACAAGGCAATCAGCCCCAGCATTTT. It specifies CASSGQGNQPQHF.

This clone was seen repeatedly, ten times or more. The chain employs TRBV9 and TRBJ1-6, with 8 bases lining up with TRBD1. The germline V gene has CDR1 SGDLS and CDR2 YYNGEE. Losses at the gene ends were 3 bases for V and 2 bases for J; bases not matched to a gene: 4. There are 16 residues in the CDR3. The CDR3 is CASSGGQGAYNSPLHF. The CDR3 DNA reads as TGTGCCAGCAGCGGTGGACAGGGTGCCTATAATTCACCCCTCCACTTT. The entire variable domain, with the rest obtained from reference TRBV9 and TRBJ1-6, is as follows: DSGVTQTPKHLITATGQRVTLRCSPRSGDLSVYWYQQSLDQGLQFLIQYYNGEERAKGNILERFSAQQFPDLHSELNLSSLELGDSALYFCASSGGQGAYNSPLHFGNGTRLTVT.

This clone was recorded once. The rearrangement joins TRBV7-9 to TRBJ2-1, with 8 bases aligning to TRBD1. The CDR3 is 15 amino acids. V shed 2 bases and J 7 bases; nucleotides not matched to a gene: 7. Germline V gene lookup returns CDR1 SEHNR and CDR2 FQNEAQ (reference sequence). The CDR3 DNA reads TGTGCCAGCAGCTTACAGGGGGCTCGAGGAAATGAGCAGTTCTTC. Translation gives CASSLQGARGNEQFF.

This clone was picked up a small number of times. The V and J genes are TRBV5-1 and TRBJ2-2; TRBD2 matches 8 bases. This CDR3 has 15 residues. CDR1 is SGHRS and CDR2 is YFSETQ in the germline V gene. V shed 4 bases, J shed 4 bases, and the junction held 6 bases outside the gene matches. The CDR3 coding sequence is TGCGCCAGCAGCGTTCCGGGGGGGGGCACCGGGGAGCTGTTTTTT. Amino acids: CASSVPGGGTGELFF.

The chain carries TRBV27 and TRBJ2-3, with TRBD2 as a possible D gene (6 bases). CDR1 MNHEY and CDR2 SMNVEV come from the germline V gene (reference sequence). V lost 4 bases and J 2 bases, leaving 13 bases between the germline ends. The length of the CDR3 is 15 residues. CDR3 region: CASSYRDSYTDTQYF. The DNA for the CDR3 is TGTGCCAGCAGTTATCGGGACTCCTACACAGATACGCAGTATTTT.

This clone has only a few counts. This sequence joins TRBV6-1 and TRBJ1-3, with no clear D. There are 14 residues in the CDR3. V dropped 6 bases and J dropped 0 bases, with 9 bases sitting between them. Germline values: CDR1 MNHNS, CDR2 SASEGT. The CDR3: CASRAAVSGNTIYF. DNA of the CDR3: TGTGCCAGCAGAGCGGCAGTCTCTGGAAACACCATATATTTT.

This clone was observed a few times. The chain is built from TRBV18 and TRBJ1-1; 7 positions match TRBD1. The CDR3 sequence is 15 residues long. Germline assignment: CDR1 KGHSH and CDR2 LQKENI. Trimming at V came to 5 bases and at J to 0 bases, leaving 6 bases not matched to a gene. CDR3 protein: CASSITTGLNTEAFF. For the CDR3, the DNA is TGTGCCAGCTCAATCACGACAGGGCTGAACACTGAAGCTTTCTTT. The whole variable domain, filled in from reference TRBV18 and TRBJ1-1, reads NAGVMQNPRHLVRRRGQEARLRCSPMKGHSHVYWYRQLPEEGLKFMVYLQKENIIDESGMPKERFSAEFPKEGPSILRIQQVVRGDSAAYFCASSITTGLNTEAFFGQGTRLTVV.

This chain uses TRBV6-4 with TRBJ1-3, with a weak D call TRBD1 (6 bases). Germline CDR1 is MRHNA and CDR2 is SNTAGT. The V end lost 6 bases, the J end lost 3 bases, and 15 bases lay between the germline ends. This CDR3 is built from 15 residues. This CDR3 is CASRTHRDGGNTIYF. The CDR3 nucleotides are TGTGCCAGCAGGACCCACAGGGATGGTGGAAACACCATATATTTT.